This T cell receptor (beta chain) is drawn from a study of cytomegalovirus exposure and HLA in healthy donors. About the research overall: The 95 to 150 validation repertoires were produced on the same platform as the 650 to 800 repertoires of the first cohort. This was reported in a later analysis.

Notes on the study in general: Some public TCRs appeared in many individuals, while most sequences were rare.

Donors came from a validation cohort of over a hundred subjects, distinct from the first 666-subject cohort. The ends were cut back, 5 bases at V and 5 bases at J, with 9 bases in the middle. CDR1 is SGHVS and CDR2 is FQNEAQ in the germline V gene. This CDR3 spans 13 amino acids. The protocol was immunoSEQ multiplex PCR, while the TCRdb copy is restricted to in-frame clones and leaves out a portion. The data show roughly 56,000 clones, about 91% seen once. To note about this clone: Antigen unknown.

The clonotype was recovered from a woman aged 25 to 39 in good health and CMV-seronegative. The chain employs TRBV7-8 and TRBJ2-2; D is undetermined. The sequenced sample was PBMCs. The CDR3 nucleotides are TGTGCCAGCAGCCTCGCCGAGACCGGGGAGCTGTTTTTT. It yields the protein CASSLAETGELFF.